Sequencing of this TCR beta chain was carried out in a study of blood T cell repertoires in COVID-19 (dated by TCRdb to between 2020 and 2021). Broadly, across the study: Samples covering the acute and convalescent phases of COVID-19 were provided by collaborators in the United States, Italy and Spain. Where HLA class I and class II types were available, the types were taken from metadata supplied by the sample provider, not from assay-based typing. Deeply sampled blood TCRbeta repertoires from subjects exposed to, actively infected with, or recovered from COVID-19 were included in the dataset. The prospective study material was composed of cDNA or gDNA derived from T cells, B-cell-depleted T cells, or PBMCs. The repertoires were released in a freely available public database meant as a resource for research on the immune response to SARS-CoV-2. Samples came from the ongoing ImmuneRACE study (first 160 participants) plus 1,254 subjects from 6 global collaborators. Sample metadata almost always included a de-identified subject ID, COVID-19 status, age in years and sex.

The research as a whole found: How much clinical and demographic metadata was included differed by source and by participant, and the metadata was provided uncurated.

A word on this clone: Which antigen it targets is not known. No base quality information exists; no much larger clone differs at one position.

TCRbeta CDR3 regions were amplified from genomic DNA by means of the immunoSEQ Assay, a bias-controlled multiplex PCR. The original pipeline was this. The number of nucleated cells in each sample was estimated by amplification of reference gene primers within the assay. To quantify the absolute abundance of each unique TCRbeta CDR3 rearrangement, sequence reads were collapsed and filtered. For each sample, productive Simpson clonality was calculated by taking the square root of Simpson's diversity index across productive rearrangements. The table was pulled from immuneACCESS by TCRdb, which kept in-frame rearrangements only. Such tables lose some clones; where checked, under half of the loss comes from unresolved V genes, and the rest has no known cause. V, J and clone size were drawn from that table, and D and trimming were deduced from the DNA. The sample data list fewer than 250,000 clones, and more than 70% of these were observed just once. The leading ten clones occupy 5% to 8% of the sample.

Inclusive of the bounding cysteine and phenylalanine, the CDR3 is 15 residues long. Of the read, only the CDR3 DNA is kept; its 45 bases are in frame from base 1. CDR1 and CDR2 are drawn from the germline V gene: SGDLS, YYNGEE. The junction shows trimming of 4 bases on V and 3 bases on J, plus 14 bases between the germline ends. Another Seattle source contributed samples from volunteer blood donors who had recovered from COVID-19. Whole blood was collected in K2EDTA tubes by collaborating institutions according to the institutions' own protocols. Collaborator samples were shipped for TCRbeta analysis as frozen whole blood, isolated PBMCs, or DNA extracted from either sample type.

This receptor was obtained from a woman aged 40 to 55 who had recovered from COVID-19. The V gene is TRBV9 and the J gene is TRBJ2-1; TRBD2 is a weak D gene call, 5 bases matching. Sequenced material: peripheral blood. The CDR3 corresponds to CASSPASGVYNEQFF. The DNA reads as follows: TGTGCCAGCAGCCCGGCGAGCGGAGTCTACAATGAGCAGTTCTTC.